The 31 T cell receptor beta chains given below trace back to one sample, sequenced in a study of blood T cell repertoires in COVID-19. Profiled with immunoSEQ multiplex PCR; TCRdb holds only in-frame clones, not every one. Of about 440,000 clones in the sample, approximately 88% are singletons; the top ten hold around 12%. Material for sequencing was peripheral blood. The receptor source for this set is a woman between 45 and 60 years old with COVID-19, enrolled during active disease.

The chain uses TRBV21-1 and TRBJ2-3; TRBD1 is the table's D call, not checked against the DNA. TRBV21-1 is flagged as a pseudogene. The CDR3 totals 18 residues. CDR3 region: CASSKGSQGATATDTQYF. The CDR3 nucleotides read TGTGCCAGCAGCAAAGGGAGTCAGGGGGCCACTGCCACAGATACGCAGTATTTT.

The gene calls are TRBV6-6 and TRBJ1-2; D not resolved. This CDR3 region has 14 residues. Trimming cost V 4 bases and J 1 base, with 10 bases left between them. The germline V gene encodes CDR1 MNHNY and CDR2 SVGAGI (reference sequence). For the CDR3, the DNA is TGTGCCAGCAGTTGGGTGGGCAATAACTATGGCTACACCTTC. Its protein is CASSWVGNNYGYTF.

The chain has TRBV5-5 and TRBJ2-1; 8 nucleotides agree with TRBD1. CDR3 size: 15 residues. Germline lookup yields CDR1 SGHKS and CDR2 YYEKEE (reference sequence). V lost 4 bases to trimming and J lost 1 base; unmatched junction nucleotides: 4. Here the CDR3 DNA reads TGTGCCAGCAGCCATGGACAGGGATCCTACAATGAGCAGTTCTTC. It yields the protein CASSHGQGSYNEQFF.

The gene calls are TRBV27 and TRBJ2-1, with 14 positions matching TRBD2. V was clipped by 8 bases and J by 8 bases; unmatched bases: 2. CDR1 is MNHEY and CDR2 is SMNVEV in the germline V gene (reference sequence). CDR3 length: 13 amino acids. The CDR3 here is CASGLAGGHEQFF. The CDR3 region has the DNA TGTGCCAGCGGACTAGCGGGGGGTCATGAGCAGTTCTTC.

This sequence joins TRBV21-1 and TRBJ1-6; the table's TRBD1 call for D was not verified on the DNA. TRBV21-1 has pseudogene status. The CDR3 runs 15 residues. The CDR3 DNA is TGTGCCAGCAGCAAAAGGCAGGGGGAAGATTCACCCCTCCACTTT. This translates into CASSKRQGEDSPLHF.

Here the CDR3 DNA reads TGTGCCAGCAGTCATTTTTTGGACAGCACTGAAGCTTTCTTT. It yields the protein CASSHFLDSTEAFF. The rearrangement uses TRBV25-1 and TRBJ1-1; D possibly corresponds to TRBD1 (6 bases). Germline V gene sequence: CDR1 MGHDK, CDR2 SYGVNS. V lost 5 bases and J lost 4, with 14 bases in between. This CDR3 comprises 14 residues.

The rearrangement joins TRBV5-1 to TRBJ1-2, with D perhaps matching TRBD1 (5 bases). There are 12 residues in the CDR3. With 5 bases removed from V and 5 bases from J, the gap between germline ends came to 10 bases. Germline V gene sequence: CDR1 SGHRS, CDR2 YFSETQ. Here the CDR3 reads CASSARDYGYTF. The DNA for the CDR3 is TGCGCCAGCAGTGCCAGGGATTATGGCTACACCTTC.

The chain uses TRBV6-1 and TRBJ1-2; TRBD1 is a possible D gene (5 bases). Trimming took off 1 base at V and 6 bases at J, with 18 bases between the two ends. The V gene's germline CDR1 is MNHNS and CDR2 SASEGT. This CDR3 is 16 amino acids long. CDR3 nucleotides: TGTGCCAGCAGTGAAGGTGGGGCCTCACCCTCGAATGGCTACACCTTC. Its protein product is CASSEGGASPSNGYTF.

The chain is built from TRBV27 and TRBJ1-5; 7 bases match TRBD1. The trim removed 3 bases at V and 2 bases at J, leaving 4 bases unmatched. Germline CDR1 MNHEY, CDR2 SMNVEV (reference sequence). The CDR3 loop spans 15 amino acids. DNA for the CDR3: TGTGCCAGCAGTTTTGTAGGGGGCGGCAATCAGCCCCAGCATTTT. This sequence encodes CASSFVGGGNQPQHF.

This chain connects TRBV6-6 to TRBJ1-3, with D maybe TRBD1 (6 bases). CDR3 length: 16 amino acids. Germline values: CDR1 MNHNY, CDR2 SVGAGI (reference sequence). V lost 2 bases and J lost 2, with 13 bases in between. The DNA for the CDR3 is TGTGCCAGCAGTTACGGGGCAGGGGAGACTGGAAACACCATATATTTT. It translates to CASSYGAGETGNTIYF.

A note on this clone: Other DNA sequences in the same sample also yield this CDR3. The V call is TRBV9, the J call TRBJ1-2; possibly TRBD1 for D (5 bases). CDR3 length: 14 amino acids. The V gene lost 0 bases and the J gene lost 2 bases, with 8 bases spanning the gap. CDR1 SGDLS and CDR2 YYNGEE come from the germline V gene. The CDR3 DNA is TGTGCCAGCAGCGTAGATAGGGGAAACTATGGCTACACCTTC. It is translated as CASSVDRGNYGYTF.

The J gene is TRBJ2-5, the V gene TRBV9, with TRBD2 matching over 8 bases. The junction had 4 bases not matched to a gene; V was cut back by 0 bases and J by 0 bases. The CDR3 totals 16 residues. In germline, CDR1 is SGDLS, CDR2 YYNGEE. The CDR3 DNA reads as TGTGCCAGCAGCGTAGTCGGCGGGGGGTACCAAGAGACCCAGTACTTC. Translating it yields CASSVVGGGYQETQYF.

The CDR3 loop is CASSPGTGLYNEQFF. The CDR3 bases are TGTGCCAGCAGTCCGGGGACTGGCCTCTACAATGAGCAGTTCTTC. The genes are TRBV27 and TRBJ2-1; possibly TRBD2 for D (6 bases). Looked up from germline, CDR1 is MNHEY and CDR2 is SMNVEV (reference sequence). The CDR3 consists of 15 residues. V lost 5 bases and J 3 bases, leaving 14 bases between the germline ends.

This clone was detected once. This chain connects TRBV7-2 to TRBJ2-1, with 13 nucleotides matching TRBD2. Germline assignment: CDR1 SGHTA and CDR2 FQGNSA. The CDR3 is 16 residues long. V lost 4 bases and J lost 7; bases outside the gene matches: 7. Here the CDR3 DNA reads TGTGCCAGCAGCTGGGCCGGGACTAGCGGGGTGAATGAGCAGTTCTTC. Protein sequence: CASSWAGTSGVNEQFF.

The chain couples TRBV18 to TRBJ2-3, with a weak D call TRBD1 (5 bases). CDR1 is KGHSH, CDR2 LQKENI, per germline. V was cut by 6 bases and J by 4 bases, with 11 bases left in between. There are 13 residues in the CDR3. The CDR3 DNA follows: TGTGCCAGCTCCCTCAGGGCCCCAGATACGCAGTATTTT. Residues: CASSLRAPDTQYF.

V is TRBV5-1 and J is TRBJ1-5; D not resolved. V shed 0 bases and J shed 0 bases, with 7 bases lying between them. Per the germline V gene, CDR1 is SGHRS and CDR2 is YFSETQ. The CDR3 sequence is 15 residues long. Here the CDR3 DNA reads TGCGCCAGCAGCTTGGCCGGGGATAGCAATCAGCCCCAGCATTTT. It specifies CASSLAGDSNQPQHF.

The genes are TRBV6-5 and TRBJ1-1, with D perhaps matching TRBD1 (5 bases). V was clipped by 6 bases and J by 2 bases, with 16 bases between them. The germline V gene has CDR1 MNHEY and CDR2 SVGAGI. The CDR3 is 15 residues long. The CDR3 loop is CASRIWGGENTEAFF. DNA for the CDR3: TGTGCCAGCAGGATCTGGGGGGGTGAAAACACTGAAGCTTTCTTT.

The CDR3, as DNA: TGTGCCAGCAGCGTCTCTGGACAGGGGAATTCACCCCTCCACTTT. Translated, it gives CASSVSGQGNSPLHF. The rearrangement uses TRBV9 and TRBJ1-6; 9 bases are a match to TRBD1. V was clipped by 2 bases and J by 7 bases; unmatched bases: 4. The germline V gene has CDR1 SGDLS and CDR2 YYNGEE. CDR3 length equals 15 residues.

J is TRBJ2-3 and V is TRBV24-1; D perhaps matches TRBD1 (5 bases). CDR1 is KGHDR and CDR2 is SFDVKD in the germline V gene. This CDR3 contains 15 residues. V was cut by 3 bases and J by 2 bases, with 11 bases left in between. CDR3 sequence reads: CATSDPQGTTDTQYF. The DNA for the CDR3 is TGTGCCACCAGTGATCCCCAGGGTACCACAGATACGCAGTATTTT.

As to this clone: Other DNA sequences of this sample code for an identical CDR3. The chain joins TRBV30 to TRBJ1-5, with 8 bases lining up with TRBD1. The CDR3 sequence is 13 residues long. V lost 5 bases, J lost 4 bases, and 4 bases stayed unmatched. The germline V gene has CDR1 GTSNPN and CDR2 SVGIG (reference sequence). This CDR3 is CAWSRDRNQPQHF. The DNA for the CDR3 is TGTGCCTGGTCCCGGGACAGGAATCAGCCCCAGCATTTT.

This clone was recorded once. This chain links TRBV4-1 with TRBJ2-4, with D possibly matching TRBD1 (6 bases). Trimming removed 0 bases at V and 6 bases at J, with 15 bases between. Germline V gene data show CDR1 as MGHRA and CDR2 as YSYEKL. This CDR3 has 16 residues. The CDR3 reads CASSQDIRDTLNIQYF. The CDR3 coding sequence is TGCGCCAGCAGCCAAGATATCCGGGACACGTTAAACATTCAGTACTTC.

A few counts support this clone. V gene TRBV7-2 combines with J gene TRBJ2-3; TRBD2 matches at 13 bases. This CDR3 region has 16 residues. Germline V gene sequence: CDR1 SGHTA, CDR2 FQGNSA. J gave up 5 bases and V 5 bases, and 7 bases lay outside the gene matches. This chain's CDR3 is CASSDRLAGGRDTQYF. In DNA form, the CDR3 reads TGTGCCAGCAGCGACCGACTAGCGGGGGGCAGAGATACGCAGTATTTT.

The chain couples TRBV7-9 to TRBJ2-7; a weak D match, TRBD1 (7 bases). V shed 5 bases and J shed 3 bases, with 23 bases lying between them. Per the germline V gene, CDR1 is SEHNR and CDR2 is FQNEAQ (reference sequence). This CDR3 has 17 residues. As DNA, the CDR3 is TGTGCCAGCAGCCTTACCATACTCTACAGGGGAGGCTACGAGCAGTACTTC. It translates to CASSLTILYRGGYEQYF.

This sequence joins TRBV23-1 and TRBJ2-1, with TRBD2 matching 11 bases. TRBV23-1 is placed among ORFs of uncertain function. Germline trimming cut 0 bases from V and 4 bases from J; bases unmatched to any gene: 8. The CDR3 spans 18 residues. The CDR3 spells CASSQSPTSGAQYNEQFF. The CDR3 DNA reads as TGCGCCAGCAGTCAATCCCCGACTAGCGGGGCCCAGTACAATGAGCAGTTCTTC.

The V call is TRBV7-9, the J call TRBJ1-1, with D uncertain. V was trimmed by 3 bases and J by 6 bases, leaving 14 bases between them. The CDR3 has 14 residues. Germline V gene data show CDR1 as SEHNR and CDR2 as FQNEAQ (reference sequence). The CDR3 protein is CASSFSGIWSEAFF. The CDR3 nucleotides read TGTGCCAGCAGCTTTAGCGGGATATGGTCTGAAGCTTTCTTT.

This chain joins TRBV5-1 and TRBJ1-6; the D gene is possibly TRBD1 (6 bases). Looked up from germline, CDR1 is SGHRS and CDR2 is YFSETQ. The CDR3 loop spans 16 amino acids. V was pared by 4 bases and J by 13 bases, with 24 bases between. CDR3 amino acids: CASSQGGDGRVAPLHF. CDR3 sequence (DNA): TGCGCCAGCAGCCAAGGGGGAGACGGACGAGTAGCCCCCCTCCACTTT.

This chain connects TRBV20-1 to TRBJ1-2; TRBD1 agrees at 12 bases. The V segment lost 3 bases and the J segment 4 bases; nucleotides outside the gene matches: 6. From germline, CDR1 is DFQATT and CDR2 SNEGSKA (reference sequence). This CDR3 has 15 amino acids. The DNA of the CDR3 is TGCAGTGCTAGTGGGACAGGGGGCTTGGGCTATGGCTACACCTTC. Translated, it gives CSASGTGGLGYGYTF.

CDR3 nucleotides: TGTGCCAGTAGTATCCTGGGTCAGGGCACTGAAGCTTTCTTT. This translates into CASSILGQGTEAFF. The V and J genes are TRBV19 and TRBJ1-1, with a weak D call TRBD1 (5 bases). The V end lost 3 bases, the J end lost 4 bases, and 12 bases lay between the germline ends. The CDR3 contains 14 residues. Germline CDR1 is LNHDA and CDR2 is SQIVND (reference sequence). Looking up the rest from reference TRBV19 and TRBJ1-1 gives the full variable domain: DGGITQSPKYLFRKEGQNVTLSCEQNLNHDAMYWYRQDPGQGLRLIYYSQIVNDFQKGDIAEGYSVSREKKESFPLTVTSAQKNPTAFYLCASSILGQGTEAFFGQGTRLTVV.

CDR3 in amino acids: CASSVARDSYGYTF. The DNA of the CDR3 is TGCGCCAGCAGCGTGGCCCGGGACAGCTATGGCTACACCTTC. The J gene is TRBJ1-2, the V gene TRBV5-1; TRBD1 matches 7 bases. This CDR3 has 14 residues. V lost 4 bases, J lost 4 bases, and 7 bases stayed unmatched. Germline V CDR1 and CDR2: SGHRS, YFSETQ.

V usage is TRBV6-5 and J usage is TRBJ2-5, with D unclear. With 8 bases removed from V and 4 bases from J, the gap between germline ends came to 17 bases. CDR1 is MNHEY, CDR2 SVGAGI, per germline. This CDR3 contains 14 residues. CDR3 region: CASFPMKSPETQYF. CDR3 in DNA: TGTGCCAGCTTCCCTATGAAATCCCCAGAGACCCAGTACTTC.

This clone was detected a few times. This sample includes further DNA sequences coding for the same CDR3. V usage is TRBV15 and J usage is TRBJ1-1; a possible D gene is TRBD1 (6 bases). The CDR3 has 14 amino acids. V lost 1 base to trimming and J lost 1 base, with 7 bases between them. In germline, CDR1 is LNHNV, CDR2 YYDKDF (reference sequence). The DNA for the CDR3 is TGTGCCACCAGCAGAGGAGGGGGGAACACTGAAGCTTTCTTT. It is translated as CATSRGGGNTEAFF.